What follows are 29 T cell receptor beta chains derived from one specimen sequenced in a study of T cell changes during pregnancy in multiple sclerosis (dated by TCRdb to the late 2010s). The library relied on the immunoSEQ multiplex PCR assay. Here the immuneACCESS table is served through TCRdb, limited to in-frame sequences with V and J called. Missing clones are a known gap in these copies; in checked studies unresolved V genes cover under half, and the rest lacks a known reason. Across this sample there are approximately 89,000 clones, with 94% seen only once. More than 1.5% of the sample comes from the top ten. This specimen consisted of peripheral blood, obtained after pregnancy. The source of these receptors is a female donor in good health, enrolled as a control in a pregnancy study.

J is TRBJ2-7 and V is TRBV18, with 9 positions matching TRBD2. CDR1 KGHSH and CDR2 LQKENI come from the germline V gene. With 6 bases clipped from V and 7 bases from J, the junction kept 19 bases outside the gene matches. CDR3 size: 17 residues. Here the CDR3 DNA reads TGTGCCAGCTCTAATCTAGCGGGACCGGACTTGGGTGGGGAGCAGTACTTC. Translating it yields CASSNLAGPDLGGEQYF.

This clone occurred a few times. The rearrangement joins TRBV19 to TRBJ1-5; unclear D gene. Germline values: CDR1 LNHDA, CDR2 SQIVND (reference sequence). The CDR3 spans 14 residues. Between the trimmed V and J ends, which lost 7 bases and 11 bases, there was a span of 21 bases. The DNA of the CDR3 is TGTGCCAGTACCATGGGAGGGCCCAGGATCGCCCAGCATTTT. It codes for CASTMGGPRIAQHF.

The chain recombines TRBV2 with TRBJ2-7; TRBD2 aligns across 9 bases. Germline values: CDR1 SNHLY, CDR2 FYNNEI. The length of the CDR3 is 16 residues. Losses at the gene ends were 4 bases for V and 3 bases for J; bases not matched to a gene: 10. The CDR3 DNA sequence: TGTGCCAGCAGTGTGACGGCGGGAGGGCGGGTCTACGAGCAGTACTTC. It yields the protein CASSVTAGGRVYEQYF.

The chain carries TRBV15 and TRBJ2-5; possible D gene TRBD2, 6 bases. The V and J ends lost 0 bases and 5 bases respectively, with 13 bases between them. Germline V gives CDR1 LNHNV, CDR2 YYDKDF (reference sequence). The CDR3 is made up of 15 amino acids. CDR3 bases: TGTGCCACCAGCAGAGATCAGGCCCGGGGGGAGACCCAGTACTTC. The encoded protein is CATSRDQARGETQYF.

The CDR3 protein is CASSTDSHEQYF. CDR3 nucleotides: TGTGCCAGCAGCACAGACAGCCACGAGCAGTACTTC. J is TRBJ2-7 and V is TRBV28; possibly TRBD1 for D (5 bases). The germline gives CDR1 MDHEN, CDR2 SYDVKM. The CDR3 runs 12 residues. Trimming shortened V by 6 bases and J by 5 bases, and 11 bases separated the two germline ends.

This rearrangement joins TRBV6-5 to TRBJ2-7, with TRBD1 matching over 9 bases. Looked up from germline, CDR1 is MNHEY and CDR2 is SVGAGI. Trimming cost V 0 bases and J 4 bases; bases outside gene matches: 7. The CDR3 totals 16 residues. CDR3 protein: CASSYSTWDRVYEQYF. The DNA of the CDR3 is TGTGCCAGCAGTTACTCGACGTGGGACAGGGTTTACGAGCAGTACTTC.

As for this clone: A junction boundary mismatches the germline segment, possibly from a read error. This chain connects TRBV7-9 to TRBJ1-2; D perhaps matches TRBD1 (6 bases). Germline CDR1 is SEHNR and CDR2 is FQNEAQ (reference sequence). This CDR3 is built from 15 residues. The CDR3 here is CASTLDRTSNYGYTF. The CDR3, as DNA: TGTGCCAGCACCTTAGACAGGACCTCTAACTATGGCTACACCTTC.

The chain links TRBV4-1 to TRBJ2-3; D might be TRBD1 (6 bases). The CDR3 has 16 amino acids. V was trimmed by 5 bases and J by 2 bases, leaving 17 bases between them. The germline gives CDR1 MGHRA, CDR2 YSYEKL. As DNA, the CDR3 is TGCGCCAGCAGCTCCCCTTCGGGACACTTCACAGATACGCAGTATTTT. This sequence encodes CASSSPSGHFTDTQYF.

This clone has a single count. V usage is TRBV28 and J usage is TRBJ2-7; the D gene is possibly TRBD1 (6 bases). Trimming left V 6 bases short and J 1 base short, with 13 bases between. This CDR3 comprises 14 residues. Per germline, CDR1 MDHEN and CDR2 SYDVKM. The CDR3 loop is CASRIQGTSYEQYF. The CDR3 nucleotides read TGTGCCAGCAGAATACAGGGAACTTCCTACGAGCAGTACTTC.

This rearrangement joins TRBV5-1 to TRBJ2-3; 8 positions agree with TRBD1. This CDR3 region has 15 residues. J lost 2 bases, V lost 2 bases, and 4 bases had no gene match. The germline gives CDR1 SGHRS, CDR2 YFSETQ. The DNA of the CDR3 is TGCGCCAGCAGCTTACAGACAGGGGACACAGATACGCAGTATTTT. Its translation: CASSLQTGDTDTQYF.

The chain joins TRBV28 to TRBJ1-4; 7 bases match TRBD1. Trimming at V came to 3 bases and at J to 0 bases, leaving 1 base not matched to a gene. Germline CDR1 reads MDHEN; CDR2 reads SYDVKM. The CDR3 runs 15 residues. Here the CDR3 reads CASSFTGATNEKLFF. The CDR3 DNA reads TGTGCCAGCAGTTTTACAGGGGCAACTAATGAAAAACTGTTTTTT.

The V call is TRBV28, the J call TRBJ1-2; 9 bases line up with TRBD1. CDR1 is MDHEN and CDR2 is SYDVKM in the germline V gene. The V gene end was trimmed by 8 bases and the J gene end by 6 bases; junction bases not matched to a gene: 7. This CDR3 has 13 residues. The CDR3 spells CASRFRDRDGYTF. The CDR3 DNA reads TGTGCCAGCCGCTTCCGGGACAGGGATGGCTACACCTTC.

V and J are TRBV6-5 and TRBJ2-7; 11 bases are a match to TRBD1. Germline V gives CDR1 MNHEY, CDR2 SVGAGI. The CDR3 runs to 14 residues. V lost 5 bases and J lost 6; bases outside the gene matches: 6. The CDR3 nucleotides read TGTGCCAGCAGTAAAAGGACAGGGGGCGTCGAGCAGTACTTC. Residues: CASSKRTGGVEQYF.

The V gene is TRBV12-5, the J gene TRBJ2-5, with 12 bases fitting TRBD1. The CDR3 runs to 16 residues. The J segment lost 5 bases and the V segment lost 6 bases, leaving 10 bases of the junction unmatched. Germline V lookup: CDR1 LGHNT, CDR2 FRNRAP. This CDR3 is CASGETGTGGAETQYF. CDR3 nucleotides: TGTGCTAGTGGGGAGACCGGGACAGGGGGCGCGGAGACCCAGTACTTC.

V is TRBV16 and J is TRBJ1-1; possibly TRBD1 for D (5 bases). V lost 7 bases, J lost 1 base, and 10 bases lay in between. Looked up from germline, CDR1 is KGHSY and CDR2 is FQNENV. The CDR3 spans 13 residues. CDR3 coding DNA: TGTGCCAGCATTCAGGGTGGGAACACTGAAGCTTTCTTT. Its protein is CASIQGGNTEAFF. The full variable domain, its missing parts supplied by reference TRBV16 and TRBJ1-1, is GEEVAQTPKHLVRGEGQKAKLYCAPIKGHSYVFWYQQVLKNEFKFLISFQNENVFDETGMPKERFSAKCLPNSPCSLEIQATKLEDSAVYFCASIQGGNTEAFFGQGTRLTVV.

This clone showed up just once. This sequence joins TRBV7-6 and TRBJ2-7, with 10 bases aligning to TRBD1. The V and J ends lost 5 bases and 0 bases, in that order; junction bases with no gene match: 7. Germline V lookup: CDR1 SGHVS, CDR2 FNYEAQ. The CDR3 is 16 amino acids. CDR3 in DNA: TGTGCCAGCAGCGTGGGACAGGGGCCCTCCTCCTACGAGCAGTACTTC. Its protein is CASSVGQGPSSYEQYF.

This chain links TRBV7-2 with TRBJ2-1; TRBD2 aligns across 10 bases. Germline assignment: CDR1 SGHTA and CDR2 FQGNSA. Unmatched junction bases numbered 12, after V lost 3 bases and J lost 4 bases. The CDR3 has 18 residues. This chain's CDR3 is CASSFGIPGTSAYNEQFF. The CDR3 DNA reads as TGTGCCAGCAGCTTCGGAATACCCGGGACTAGCGCTTACAATGAGCAGTTCTTC.

The J gene is TRBJ1-3, the V gene TRBV19; no definite D call. Germline lookup yields CDR1 LNHDA and CDR2 SQIVND (reference sequence). This CDR3 has 16 amino acids. V lost 9 bases and J 0 bases, leaving 18 bases between the germline ends. DNA for the CDR3: TGTGCCAGCAATAAACCGGGTCCATTCTCTGGAAACACCATATATTTT. This encodes CASNKPGPFSGNTIYF.

The V call is TRBV9, the J call TRBJ2-1, with TRBD1 as a possible D gene (6 bases). CDR3 length: 15 residues. V dropped 0 bases and J dropped 3 bases, with 10 bases sitting between them. Germline CDR1 reads SGDLS; CDR2 reads YYNGEE. CDR3 nucleotide sequence: TGTGCCAGCAGCGTAGCGACGGACAGCTACAATGAGCAGTTCTTC. Encoded protein: CASSVATDSYNEQFF.

The rearrangement links TRBV28 to TRBJ1-5; no reliable D call. This CDR3 has 17 amino acids. The germline CDR1 and CDR2 sequences are MDHEN and SYDVKM. The V gene lost 6 bases and the J gene lost 0 bases, with 18 bases spanning the gap. Written as DNA, the CDR3 is TGTGCCAGCAGCCCCACATATGTAAGTTTTAGCAATCAGCCCCAGCATTTT. This gives the protein CASSPTYVSFSNQPQHF.

The chain combines TRBV10-3 with TRBJ1-5, with D unclear. Trimming shortened V by 2 bases and J by 5 bases, and 7 bases separated the two germline ends. This CDR3 is 13 amino acids long. From germline, CDR1 is ENHRY and CDR2 SYGVKD. Written as DNA, the CDR3 is TGTGCCATCAGTGAGGGAGGCCATCAGCCCCAGCATTTT. The encoded protein is CAISEGGHQPQHF.

The chain has TRBV2 and TRBJ2-1, with TRBD2 matching 11 bases. Germline loops: CDR1 SNHLY, CDR2 FYNNEI. The CDR3 has 17 residues. V trimming: 4 bases; J trimming: 1 base; junction bases outside the gene matches: 6. This chain's CDR3 is CASSGSRLAGSYNEQFF. CDR3 sequence (DNA): TGTGCCAGCAGTGGTTCTAGACTAGCGGGGTCCTACAATGAGCAGTTCTTC.

This clone was counted a few times. The rearrangement links TRBV29-1 to TRBJ2-1; 7 bases map to TRBD2. V lost 7 bases to trimming and J lost 4 bases; unmatched junction nucleotides: 19. CDR3 length: 17 residues. CDR1 and CDR2 from the germline V gene are SQVTM and ANQGSEA. The CDR3 sequence: CSGLWRSRLAEYNEQFF. The CDR3 DNA sequence: TGCAGCGGTTTATGGCGTTCGAGACTAGCCGAATACAATGAGCAGTTCTTC.

This chain uses TRBV19 with TRBJ2-6; unclear D gene. The CDR3 contains 15 residues. Per germline, CDR1 LNHDA and CDR2 SQIVND (reference sequence). V was pared by 6 bases and J by 1 base, with 10 bases between. As DNA, the CDR3 is TGTGCCAGTAGAATGGCCGGGTCTGGGGCCAACGTCCTGACTTTC. Its translation: CASRMAGSGANVLTF.

The gene calls are TRBV5-6 and TRBJ2-3, with 7 positions matching TRBD1. Trimming took 3 bases from V and 2 from J; bases not matched to a gene: 3. Germline values: CDR1 SGHDT, CDR2 YYEEEE. The CDR3 totals 14 residues. The DNA for the CDR3 is TGTGCCAGCAGCTACGACAGGGACACAGATACGCAGTATTTT. Translating it yields CASSYDRDTDTQYF.

The rearrangement uses TRBV2 and TRBJ2-1; 10 bases align to TRBD1. The CDR3 has 14 residues. V was pared by 4 bases and J by 10 bases, with 7 bases of the junction left unmatched. The germline V gene encodes CDR1 SNHLY and CDR2 FYNNEI. CDR3 residues: CASSGGTGAREQFF. In DNA, the CDR3 is TGTGCCAGCAGTGGTGGGACAGGGGCTCGGGAGCAGTTCTTC.

This clone was found once. This CDR3 reads CASSYSLRQGSYEQYF. CDR3 DNA sequence: TGTGCCAGCAGTTACTCCCTCCGACAGGGATCCTACGAGCAGTACTTC. This sequence joins TRBV6-5 and TRBJ2-7, with 7 bases identical to TRBD1. V was clipped by 0 bases and J by 1 base; unmatched bases: 6. CDR3 size: 16 residues. The germline CDR1 and CDR2 sequences are MNHEY and SVGAGI.

The chain uses TRBV27 and TRBJ1-5; possibly TRBD1 for D (6 bases). V lost 0 bases, J lost 3 bases, and 12 bases lay in between. Germline CDR1 is MNHEY and CDR2 is SMNVEV (reference sequence). The CDR3 is 16 amino acids. The CDR3 loop reads CASSLSGDRLNQPQHF. DNA of the CDR3: TGTGCCAGCAGTTTATCGGGAGACAGGCTCAATCAGCCCCAGCATTTT.

The V call is TRBV5-8, the J call TRBJ2-5, with D unclear. The CDR3 extends over 16 amino acids. Per germline, CDR1 SGHTS and CDR2 YDEGEE. V was cut by 0 bases and J by 2 bases, with 14 bases left in between. This chain's CDR3 is CASSLVFSKRQETQYF. DNA for the CDR3: TGTGCCAGCAGCTTGGTGTTCTCGAAGAGGCAAGAGACCCAGTACTTC.